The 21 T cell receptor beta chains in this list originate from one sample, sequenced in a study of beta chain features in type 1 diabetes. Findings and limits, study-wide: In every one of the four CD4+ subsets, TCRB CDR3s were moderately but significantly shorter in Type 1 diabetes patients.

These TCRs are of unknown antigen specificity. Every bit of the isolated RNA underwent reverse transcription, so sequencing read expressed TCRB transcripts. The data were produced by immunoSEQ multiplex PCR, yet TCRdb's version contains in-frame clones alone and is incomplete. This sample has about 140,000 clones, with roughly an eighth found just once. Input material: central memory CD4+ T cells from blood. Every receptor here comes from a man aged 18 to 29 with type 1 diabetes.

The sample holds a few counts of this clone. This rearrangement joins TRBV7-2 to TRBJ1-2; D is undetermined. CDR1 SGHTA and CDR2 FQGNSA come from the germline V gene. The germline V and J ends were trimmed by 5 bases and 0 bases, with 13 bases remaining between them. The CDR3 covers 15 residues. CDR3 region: CASSPGSLANYGYTF. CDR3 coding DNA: TGTGCCAGCAGCCCCGGGAGTCTAGCTAACTATGGCTACACCTTC.

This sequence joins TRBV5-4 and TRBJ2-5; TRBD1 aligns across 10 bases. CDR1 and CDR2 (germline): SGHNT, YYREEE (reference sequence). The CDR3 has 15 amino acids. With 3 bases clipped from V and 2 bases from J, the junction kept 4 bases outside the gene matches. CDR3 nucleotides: TGTGCCAGCAGCTGGGGACAGGGGCGACAAGAGACCCAGTACTTC. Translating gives CASSWGQGRQETQYF.

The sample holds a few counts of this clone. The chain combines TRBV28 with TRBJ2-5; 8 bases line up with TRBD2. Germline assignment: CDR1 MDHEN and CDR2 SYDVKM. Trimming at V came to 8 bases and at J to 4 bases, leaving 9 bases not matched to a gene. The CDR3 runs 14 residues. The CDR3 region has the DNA TGTGCCAGCTACCCCGGGAGGGTGAGAGAGACCCAGTACTTC. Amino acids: CASYPGRVRETQYF. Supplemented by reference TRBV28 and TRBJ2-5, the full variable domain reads DVKVTQSSRYLVKRTGEKVFLECVQDMDHENMFWYRQDPGLGLRLIYFSYDVKMKEKGDIPEGYSVSREKKERFSLILESASTNQTSMYLCASYPGRVRETQYFGPGTRLLVL.

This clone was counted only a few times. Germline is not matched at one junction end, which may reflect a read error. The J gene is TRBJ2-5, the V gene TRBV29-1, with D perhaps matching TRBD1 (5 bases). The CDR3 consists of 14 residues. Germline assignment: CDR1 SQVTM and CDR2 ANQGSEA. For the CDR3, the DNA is TGCAGCGTCGAAGGGCGGACACTCCAAGAGACCCAGTACTTC. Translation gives CSVEGRTLQETQYF.

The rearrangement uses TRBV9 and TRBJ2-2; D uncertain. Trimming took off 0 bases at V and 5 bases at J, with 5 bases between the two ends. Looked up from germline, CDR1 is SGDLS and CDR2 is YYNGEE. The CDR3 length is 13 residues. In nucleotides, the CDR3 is TGTGCCAGCAGCGTAGACCGTACCGGGGAGCTGTTTTTT. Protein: CASSVDRTGELFF.

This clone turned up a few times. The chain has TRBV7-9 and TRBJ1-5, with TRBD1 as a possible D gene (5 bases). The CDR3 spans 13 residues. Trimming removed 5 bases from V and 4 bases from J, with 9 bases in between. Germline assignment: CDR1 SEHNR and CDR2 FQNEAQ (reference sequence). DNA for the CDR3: TGTGCCAGCAGCCCCAGGGAGAATCAGCCCCAGCATTTT. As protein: CASSPRENQPQHF.

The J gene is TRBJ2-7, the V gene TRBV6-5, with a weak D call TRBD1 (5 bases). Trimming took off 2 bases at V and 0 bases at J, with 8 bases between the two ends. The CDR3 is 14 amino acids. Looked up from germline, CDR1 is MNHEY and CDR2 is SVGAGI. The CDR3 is CASSYEQASYEQYF. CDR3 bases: TGTGCCAGCAGTTACGAACAGGCCTCCTACGAGCAGTACTTC.

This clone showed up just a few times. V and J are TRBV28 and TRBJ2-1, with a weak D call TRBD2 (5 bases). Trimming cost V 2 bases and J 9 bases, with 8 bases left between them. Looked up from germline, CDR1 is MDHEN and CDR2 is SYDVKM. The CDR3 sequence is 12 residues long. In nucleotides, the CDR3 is TGTGCCAGCAGTTTAGAGGGTTTTGAGCAGTTCTTC. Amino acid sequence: CASSLEGFEQFF.

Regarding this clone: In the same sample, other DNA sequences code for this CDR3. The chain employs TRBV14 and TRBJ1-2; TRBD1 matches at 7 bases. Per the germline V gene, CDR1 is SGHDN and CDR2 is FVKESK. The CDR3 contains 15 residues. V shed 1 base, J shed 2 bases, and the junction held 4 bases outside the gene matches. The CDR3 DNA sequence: TGTGCCAGCAGCCAAGGCCAGGGGGTGAACTATGGCTACACCTTC. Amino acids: CASSQGQGVNYGYTF.

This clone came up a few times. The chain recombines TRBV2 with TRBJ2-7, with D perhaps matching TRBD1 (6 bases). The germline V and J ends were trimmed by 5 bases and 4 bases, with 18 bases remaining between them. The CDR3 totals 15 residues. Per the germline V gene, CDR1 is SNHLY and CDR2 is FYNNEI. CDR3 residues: CASSYQGSGWYEQYF. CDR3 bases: TGTGCCAGCAGTTATCAGGGGTCCGGGTGGTACGAGCAGTACTTC.

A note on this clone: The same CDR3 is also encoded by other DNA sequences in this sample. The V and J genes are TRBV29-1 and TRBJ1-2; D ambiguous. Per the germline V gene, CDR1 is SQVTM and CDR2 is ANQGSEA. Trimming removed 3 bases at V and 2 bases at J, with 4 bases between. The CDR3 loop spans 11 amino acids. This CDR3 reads CSVEENYGYTF. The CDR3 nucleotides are TGCAGCGTTGAGGAAAACTATGGCTACACCTTC.

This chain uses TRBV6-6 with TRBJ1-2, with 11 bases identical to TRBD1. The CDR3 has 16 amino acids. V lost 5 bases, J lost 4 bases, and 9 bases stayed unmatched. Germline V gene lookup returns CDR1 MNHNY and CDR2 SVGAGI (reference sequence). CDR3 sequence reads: CASSPGQGAMGYGYTF. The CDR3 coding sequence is TGTGCCAGCAGTCCCGGACAGGGGGCGATGGGCTATGGCTACACCTTC.

The CDR3 spells CASSRTTGGNTEAFF. CDR3 nucleotide sequence: TGTGCCAGCTCACGAACGACAGGGGGGAACACTGAAGCTTTCTTT. The rearrangement joins TRBV18 to TRBJ1-1; 9 bases are shared with TRBD1. The CDR3 contains 15 residues. Germline loops: CDR1 KGHSH, CDR2 LQKENI. V lost 4 bases to trimming and J lost 1 base; unmatched junction nucleotides: 4.

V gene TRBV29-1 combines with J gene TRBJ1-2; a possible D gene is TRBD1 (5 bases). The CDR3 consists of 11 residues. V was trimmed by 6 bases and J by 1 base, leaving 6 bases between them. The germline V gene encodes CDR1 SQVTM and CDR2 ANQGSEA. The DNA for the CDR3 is TGCAGCGTCCAGGGTAACTATGGCTACACCTTC. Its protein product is CSVQGNYGYTF.

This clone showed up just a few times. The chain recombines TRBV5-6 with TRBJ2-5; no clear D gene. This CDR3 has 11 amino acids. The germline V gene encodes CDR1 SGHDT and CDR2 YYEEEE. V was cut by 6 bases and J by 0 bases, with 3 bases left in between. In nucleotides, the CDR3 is TGTGCCAGCAAGTACCAAGAGACCCAGTACTTC. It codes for CASKYQETQYF. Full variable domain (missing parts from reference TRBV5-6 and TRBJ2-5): DAGVTQSPTHLIKTRGQQVTLRCSPKSGHDTVSWYQQALGQGPQFIFQYYEEEERQRGNFPDRFSGHQFPNYSSELNVNALLLGDSALYLCASKYQETQYFGPGTRLLVL.

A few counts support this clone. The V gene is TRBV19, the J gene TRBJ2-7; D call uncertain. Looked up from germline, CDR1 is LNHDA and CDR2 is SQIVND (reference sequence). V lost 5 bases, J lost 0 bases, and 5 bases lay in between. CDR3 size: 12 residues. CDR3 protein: CASSGVSYEQYF. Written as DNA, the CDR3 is TGTGCCAGTAGTGGGGTCTCCTACGAGCAGTACTTC.

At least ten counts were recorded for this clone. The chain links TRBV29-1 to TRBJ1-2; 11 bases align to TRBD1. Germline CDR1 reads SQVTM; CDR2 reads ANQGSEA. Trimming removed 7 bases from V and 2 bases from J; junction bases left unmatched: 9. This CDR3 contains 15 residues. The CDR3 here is CSAAGQGVMNYGYTF. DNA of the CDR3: TGCAGCGCGGCGGGACAGGGGGTAATGAACTATGGCTACACCTTC.

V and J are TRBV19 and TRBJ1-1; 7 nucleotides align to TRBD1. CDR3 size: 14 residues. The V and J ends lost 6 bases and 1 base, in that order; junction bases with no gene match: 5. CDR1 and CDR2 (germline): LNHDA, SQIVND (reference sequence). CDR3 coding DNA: TGTGCCAGTAGGATGGGACAGTCGAACACTGAAGCTTTCTTT. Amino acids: CASRMGQSNTEAFF. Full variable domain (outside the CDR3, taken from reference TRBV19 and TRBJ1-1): DGGITQSPKYLFRKEGQNVTLSCEQNLNHDAMYWYRQDPGQGLRLIYYSQIVNDFQKGDIAEGYSVSREKKESFPLTVTSAQKNPTAFYLCASRMGQSNTEAFFGQGTRLTVV.

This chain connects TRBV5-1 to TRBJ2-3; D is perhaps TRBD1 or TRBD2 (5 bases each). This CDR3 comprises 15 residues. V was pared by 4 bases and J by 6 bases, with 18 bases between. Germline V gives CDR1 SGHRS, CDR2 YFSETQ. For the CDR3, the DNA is TGCGCCAGCAGCGCCGGGACCGCTCGGGTGGATACGCAGTATTTT. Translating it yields CASSAGTARVDTQYF. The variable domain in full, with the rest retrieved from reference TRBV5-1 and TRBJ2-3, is KAGVTQTPRYLIKTRGQQVTLSCSPISGHRSVSWYQQTPGQGLQFLFEYFSETQRNKGNFPGRFSGRQFSNSRSEMNVSTLELGDSALYLCASSAGTARVDTQYFGPGTRLTVL.

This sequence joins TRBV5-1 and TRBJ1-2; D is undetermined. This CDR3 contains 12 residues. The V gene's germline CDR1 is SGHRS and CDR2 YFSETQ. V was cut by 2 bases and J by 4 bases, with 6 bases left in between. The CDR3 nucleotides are TGCGCCAGCAGCTTCGACGTCTATGGCTACACCTTC. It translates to CASSFDVYGYTF.

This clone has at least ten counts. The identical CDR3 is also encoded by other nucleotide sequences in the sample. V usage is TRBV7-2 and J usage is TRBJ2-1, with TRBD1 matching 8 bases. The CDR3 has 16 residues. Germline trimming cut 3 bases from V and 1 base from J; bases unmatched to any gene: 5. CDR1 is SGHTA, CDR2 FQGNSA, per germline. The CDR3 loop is CASSFGTGGSYNEQFF. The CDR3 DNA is TGTGCCAGCAGCTTCGGGACAGGTGGATCCTACAATGAGCAGTTCTTC.